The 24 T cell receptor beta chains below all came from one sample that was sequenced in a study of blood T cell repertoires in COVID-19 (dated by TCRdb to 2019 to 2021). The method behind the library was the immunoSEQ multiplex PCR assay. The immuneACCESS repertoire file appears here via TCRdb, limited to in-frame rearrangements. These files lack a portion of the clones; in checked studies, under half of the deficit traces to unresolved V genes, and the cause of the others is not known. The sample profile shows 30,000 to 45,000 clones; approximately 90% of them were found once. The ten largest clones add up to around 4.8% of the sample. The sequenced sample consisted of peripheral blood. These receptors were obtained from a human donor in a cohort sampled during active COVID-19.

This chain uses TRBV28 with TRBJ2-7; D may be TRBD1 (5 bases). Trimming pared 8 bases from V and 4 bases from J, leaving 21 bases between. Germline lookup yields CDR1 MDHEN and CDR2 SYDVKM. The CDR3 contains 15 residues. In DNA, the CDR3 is TGTGCCAGCTCGGATTGGGGCAGCCCAGGATACGAGCAGTACTTC. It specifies CASSDWGSPGYEQYF.

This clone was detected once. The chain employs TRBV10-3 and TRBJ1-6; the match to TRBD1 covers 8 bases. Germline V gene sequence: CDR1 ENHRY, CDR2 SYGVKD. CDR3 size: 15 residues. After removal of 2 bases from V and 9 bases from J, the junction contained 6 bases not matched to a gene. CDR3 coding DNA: TGTGCCATCAGTGAGAAGACAGGGGATGGTTCACCCCTCCACTTT. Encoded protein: CAISEKTGDGSPLHF.

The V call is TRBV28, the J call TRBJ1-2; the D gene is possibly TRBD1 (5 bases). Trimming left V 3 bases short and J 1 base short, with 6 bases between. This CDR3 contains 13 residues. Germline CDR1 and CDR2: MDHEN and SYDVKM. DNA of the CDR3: TGTGCCAGCAGTTTGGGGGGTAACTATGGCTACACCTTC. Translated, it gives CASSLGGNYGYTF.

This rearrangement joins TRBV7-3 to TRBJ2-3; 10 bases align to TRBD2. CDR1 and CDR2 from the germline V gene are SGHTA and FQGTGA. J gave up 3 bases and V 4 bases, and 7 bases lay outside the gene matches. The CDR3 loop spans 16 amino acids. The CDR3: CASSSSTSGLTDTQYF. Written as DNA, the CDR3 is TGTGCCAGCAGCTCCTCGACTAGCGGGCTAACAGATACGCAGTATTTT.

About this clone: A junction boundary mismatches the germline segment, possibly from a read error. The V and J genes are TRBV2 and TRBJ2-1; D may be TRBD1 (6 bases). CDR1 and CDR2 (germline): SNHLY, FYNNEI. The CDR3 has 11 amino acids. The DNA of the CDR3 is TGTGCCAGCATCCGGCAGGCAGGGGCACTCTTC. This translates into CASIRQAGALF.

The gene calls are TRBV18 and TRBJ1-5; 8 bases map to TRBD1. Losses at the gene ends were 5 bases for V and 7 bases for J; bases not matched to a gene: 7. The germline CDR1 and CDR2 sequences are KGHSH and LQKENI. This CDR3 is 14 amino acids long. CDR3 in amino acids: CASSEGQGGQPQHF. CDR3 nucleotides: TGTGCCAGCTCAGAAGGACAGGGAGGACAGCCCCAGCATTTT.

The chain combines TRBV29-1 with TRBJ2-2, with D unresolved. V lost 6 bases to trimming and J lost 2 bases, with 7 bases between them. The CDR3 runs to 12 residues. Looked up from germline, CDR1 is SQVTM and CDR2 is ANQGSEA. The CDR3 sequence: CSVTPNTGELFF. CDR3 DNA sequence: TGCAGCGTCACTCCTAACACCGGGGAGCTGTTTTTT.

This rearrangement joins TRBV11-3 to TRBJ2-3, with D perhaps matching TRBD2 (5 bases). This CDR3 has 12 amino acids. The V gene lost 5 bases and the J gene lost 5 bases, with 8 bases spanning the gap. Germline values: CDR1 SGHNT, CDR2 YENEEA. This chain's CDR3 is CASSNRGDTQYF. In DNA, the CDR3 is TGTGCCAGCAGCAACCGGGGAGATACGCAGTATTTT.

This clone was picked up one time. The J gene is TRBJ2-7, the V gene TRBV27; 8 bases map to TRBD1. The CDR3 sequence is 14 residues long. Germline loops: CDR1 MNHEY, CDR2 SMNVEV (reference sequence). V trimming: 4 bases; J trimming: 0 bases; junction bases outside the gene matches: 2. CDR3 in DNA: TGTGCCAGCAGTTGGGACAGGTACTCCTACGAGCAGTACTTC. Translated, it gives CASSWDRYSYEQYF.

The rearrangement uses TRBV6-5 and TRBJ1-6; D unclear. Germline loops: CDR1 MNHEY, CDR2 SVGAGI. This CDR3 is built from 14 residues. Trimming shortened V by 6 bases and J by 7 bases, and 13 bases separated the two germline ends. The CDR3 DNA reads TGTGCCAGCAGCGGACTTAAAGGAAATTCACCCCTCCACTTT. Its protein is CASSGLKGNSPLHF.

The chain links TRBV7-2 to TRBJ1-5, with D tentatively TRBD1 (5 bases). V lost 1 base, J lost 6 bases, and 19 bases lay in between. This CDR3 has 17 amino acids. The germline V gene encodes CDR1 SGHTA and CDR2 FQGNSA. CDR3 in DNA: TGTGCCAGCAGCTTAGTTTACGGGGGTTCTTCGGGTCAGCCCCAGCATTTT. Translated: CASSLVYGGSSGQPQHF.

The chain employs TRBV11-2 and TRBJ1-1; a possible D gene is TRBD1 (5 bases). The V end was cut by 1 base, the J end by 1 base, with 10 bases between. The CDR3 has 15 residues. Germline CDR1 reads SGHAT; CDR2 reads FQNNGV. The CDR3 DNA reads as TGTGCCAGCAGCTTAGTTCAGGGAAAGAACACTGAAGCTTTCTTT. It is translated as CASSLVQGKNTEAFF.

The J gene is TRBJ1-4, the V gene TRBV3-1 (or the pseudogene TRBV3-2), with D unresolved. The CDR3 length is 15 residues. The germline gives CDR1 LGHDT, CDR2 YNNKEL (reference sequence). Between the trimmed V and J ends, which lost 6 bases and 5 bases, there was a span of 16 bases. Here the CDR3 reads CASSQATSMNEKLFF. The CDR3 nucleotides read TGTGCCAGCAGTCAGGCGACAAGCATGAATGAAAAACTGTTTTTT.

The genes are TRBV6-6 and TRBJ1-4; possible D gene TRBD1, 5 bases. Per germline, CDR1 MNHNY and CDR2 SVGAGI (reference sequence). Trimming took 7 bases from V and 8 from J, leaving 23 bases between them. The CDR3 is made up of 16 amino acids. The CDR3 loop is CASTSRWGKEGEKLFF. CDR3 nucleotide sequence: TGTGCCAGCACCTCTCGGTGGGGGAAGGAGGGAGAAAAACTGTTTTTT.

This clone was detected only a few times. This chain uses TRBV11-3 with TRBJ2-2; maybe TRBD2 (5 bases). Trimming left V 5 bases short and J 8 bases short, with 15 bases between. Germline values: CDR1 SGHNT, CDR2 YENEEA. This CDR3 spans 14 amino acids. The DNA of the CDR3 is TGTGCCAGCAGCCGGGCTAGCACGGGTGGGGAGCTGTTTTTT. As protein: CASSRASTGGELFF.

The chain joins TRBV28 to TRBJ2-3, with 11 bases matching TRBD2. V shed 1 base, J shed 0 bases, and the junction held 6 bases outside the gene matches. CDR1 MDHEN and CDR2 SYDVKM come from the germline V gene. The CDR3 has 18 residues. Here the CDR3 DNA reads TGTGCCAGCAGTTTATCGGGACTAGCGGCTTCTAGCACAGATACGCAGTATTTT. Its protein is CASSLSGLAASSTDTQYF. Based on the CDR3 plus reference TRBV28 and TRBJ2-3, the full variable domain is DVKVTQSSRYLVKRTGEKVFLECVQDMDHENMFWYRQDPGLGLRLIYFSYDVKMKEKGDIPEGYSVSREKKERFSLILESASTNQTSMYLCASSLSGLAASSTDTQYFGPGTRLTVL.

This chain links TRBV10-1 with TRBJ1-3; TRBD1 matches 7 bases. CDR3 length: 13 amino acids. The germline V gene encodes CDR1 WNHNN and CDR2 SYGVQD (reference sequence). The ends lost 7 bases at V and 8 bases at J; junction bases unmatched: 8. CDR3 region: CASNRQGSDTIYF. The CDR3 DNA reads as TGCGCCAGCAACCGACAGGGTTCGGACACCATATATTTT.

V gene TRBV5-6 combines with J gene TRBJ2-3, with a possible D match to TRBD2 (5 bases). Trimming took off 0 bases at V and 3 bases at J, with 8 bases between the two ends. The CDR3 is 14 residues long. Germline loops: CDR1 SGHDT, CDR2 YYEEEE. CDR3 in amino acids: CASSLAPGTDTQYF. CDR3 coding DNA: TGTGCCAGCAGCTTGGCCCCGGGGACAGATACGCAGTATTTT.

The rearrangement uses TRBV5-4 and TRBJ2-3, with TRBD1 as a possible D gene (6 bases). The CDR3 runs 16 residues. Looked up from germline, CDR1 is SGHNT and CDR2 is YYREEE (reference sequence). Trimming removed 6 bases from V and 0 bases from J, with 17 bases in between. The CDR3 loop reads CASKKPDSQSTDTQYF. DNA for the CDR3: TGTGCCAGCAAGAAACCGGACAGCCAAAGCACAGATACGCAGTATTTT. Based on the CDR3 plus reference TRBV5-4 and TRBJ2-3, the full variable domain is ETGVTQSPTHLIKTRGQQVTLRCSSQSGHNTVSWYQQALGQGPQFIFQYYREEENGRGNFPPRFSGLQFPNYSSELNVNALELDDSALYLCASKKPDSQSTDTQYFGPGTRLTVL.

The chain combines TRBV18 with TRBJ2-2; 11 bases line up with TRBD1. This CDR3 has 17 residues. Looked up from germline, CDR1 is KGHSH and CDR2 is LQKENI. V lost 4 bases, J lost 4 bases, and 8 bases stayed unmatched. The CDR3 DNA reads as TGTGCCAGCTCACTCGGACAGGGGGCGCGGATCACCGGGGAGCTGTTTTTT. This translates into CASSLGQGARITGELFF.

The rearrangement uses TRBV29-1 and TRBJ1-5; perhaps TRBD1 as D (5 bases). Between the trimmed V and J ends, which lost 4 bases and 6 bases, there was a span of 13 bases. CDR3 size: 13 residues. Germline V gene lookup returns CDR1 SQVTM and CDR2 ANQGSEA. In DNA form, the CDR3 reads TGCAGCGTTGGTGGAGGGGCTCTTCAGCCCCAGCATTTT. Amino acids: CSVGGGALQPQHF.

The DNA for the CDR3 is TGTGCCAGTAGTCCCTTCGAAAGGGGGACGTACGAGCAGTACTTC. Translation gives CASSPFERGTYEQYF. The chain recombines TRBV19 with TRBJ2-7, with D perhaps matching TRBD1 (6 bases). The V end was cut by 5 bases, the J end by 4 bases, with 18 bases between. CDR1 and CDR2 from the germline V gene are LNHDA and SQIVND (reference sequence). The CDR3 is 15 amino acids.

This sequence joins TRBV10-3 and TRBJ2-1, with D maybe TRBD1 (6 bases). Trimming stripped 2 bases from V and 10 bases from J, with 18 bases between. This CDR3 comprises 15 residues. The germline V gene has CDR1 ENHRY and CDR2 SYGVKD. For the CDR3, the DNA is TGTGCCATCAGTGAGGGGGCTAGGCAGGGGTCGGAGCAGTTCTTC. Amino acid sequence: CAISEGARQGSEQFF.

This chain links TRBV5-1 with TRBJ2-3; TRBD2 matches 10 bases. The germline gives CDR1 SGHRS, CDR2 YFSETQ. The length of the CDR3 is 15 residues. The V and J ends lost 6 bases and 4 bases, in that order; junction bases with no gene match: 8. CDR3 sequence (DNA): TGCGCCAGCACCCTTAGCGGGAGGATCCCAGATACGCAGTATTTT. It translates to CASTLSGRIPDTQYF.